This passage covers 11 T cell receptor beta chains from one sample sequenced in a study of identical twins. A single record per CDR3 protein comes from TCRdb applying MiXCR to the 5' RACE reads. The sample gives approximately 700,000 distinct CDR3 sequences, over 15% of which show up once; around 13% is in the top ten. The same specimen was also included in a second study, on T cells expressing NK-cell markers.

The sequenced sample consisted of PBMCs. Source of these receptors: a woman between 18 and 30 years old in good health.

This clonotype occurred a few times. This rearrangement joins TRBV20-1 to TRBJ1-1; D is ambiguous. The V gene lost 5 bases and the J gene lost 5 bases, with 12 bases spanning the gap. Germline V CDR1 and CDR2: DFQATT, SNEGSKA (reference sequence). This CDR3 region has 12 residues. As DNA, the CDR3 is TGCAGTGCTCCCGTTACTTGGACTGAAGCTTTCTTT. This encodes CSAPVTWTEAFF.

The rearrangement uses TRBV7-8 and TRBJ2-7; no clear D. This CDR3 has 13 amino acids. The V gene's germline CDR1 is SGHVS and CDR2 FQNEAQ. The V and J ends lost 2 bases and 3 bases respectively, with 8 bases between them. CDR3 sequence: CASSLFLDYEQYF. In nucleotides, the CDR3 is TGTGCCAGCAGCTTATTTCTCGACTACGAGCAGTACTTC. The full variable domain, completed using reference TRBV7-8 and TRBJ2-7, is GAGVSQSPRYKVAKRGQDVALRCDPISGHVSLFWYQQALGQGPEFLTYFQNEAQLDKSGLPSDRFFAERPEGSVSTLKIQRTQQEDSAVYLCASSLFLDYEQYFGPGTRLTVT.

A few counts support this clonotype. The genes are TRBV3-1 and TRBJ2-5, with D unresolved. The germline CDR1 and CDR2 sequences are LGHDT and YNNKEL (reference sequence). Between the trimmed V and J ends, which lost 1 base and 5 bases, there was a span of 8 bases. The CDR3 is made up of 13 amino acids. CDR3 DNA: TGTGCCAGCAGCCAAGTCTATTCGGAGACCCAGTACTTC. This codes for CASSQVYSETQYF.

This rearrangement joins TRBV24-1 to TRBJ2-2, with D perhaps TRBD1 or TRBD2 (5 bases each). Germline CDR1 and CDR2: KGHDR and SFDVKD. The CDR3 covers 16 residues. V was pared by 3 bases and J by 4 bases, with 14 bases between. The CDR3 is CATSDRTSGPTGELFF. The CDR3 nucleotides read TGTGCCACCAGTGATCGTACGTCGGGGCCCACCGGGGAGCTGTTTTTT.

The rearrangement links TRBV25-1 to TRBJ1-2; D is undetermined. CDR1 and CDR2 (germline): MGHDK, SYGVNS. The CDR3 runs 13 residues. The V end lost 2 bases, the J end lost 2 bases, and 6 bases lay between the germline ends. CDR3 residues: CASSEDGNYGYTF. CDR3 DNA sequence: TGTGCCAGCAGTGAAGACGGGAACTATGGCTACACCTTC.

The chain combines TRBV20-1 with TRBJ1-2; D is uncertain. V lost 4 bases to trimming and J lost 1 base, with 7 bases between them. Looked up from germline, CDR1 is DFQATT and CDR2 is SNEGSKA (reference sequence). The CDR3 has 12 residues. CDR3 bases: TGCAGTGCTAAGCGGAGTAACTATGGCTACACCTTC. It codes for CSAKRSNYGYTF.

This clonotype was seen only a few times. Here the CDR3 DNA reads TGCAGTGCTAGAGCCCTGTCGGGAGGAGTCACCGGGGAGCTGTTTTTT. Its translation is CSARALSGGVTGELFF. This sequence joins TRBV20-1 and TRBJ2-2; 7 bases line up with TRBD2. The CDR3 spans 16 residues. V lost 1 base to trimming and J lost 4 bases; unmatched junction nucleotides: 9. The germline V gene encodes CDR1 DFQATT and CDR2 SNEGSKA (reference sequence).

There are many counts of this clonotype. The chain recombines TRBV12-3 or TRBV12-4 with TRBJ1-1, with 7 bases that match TRBD1. This CDR3 region has 13 residues. Trimming at V came to 4 bases and at J to 6 bases, leaving 5 bases not matched to a gene. CDR3 sequence reads: CASSSQTGAEAFF. CDR3 DNA sequence: TGTGCCAGCAGTTCTCAAACAGGGGCTGAAGCTTTCTTT.

This rearrangement joins TRBV15 to TRBJ1-1; D ambiguous. There are 13 residues in the CDR3. CDR1 LNHNV and CDR2 YYDKDF come from the germline V gene (reference sequence). The V and J ends lost 5 bases and 8 bases respectively, with 15 bases between them. The CDR3 loop is CATSGLRSPEAFF. CDR3 sequence (DNA): TGTGCCACCAGCGGGCTGCGGTCCCCAGAAGCTTTCTTT.

This clonotype has just a few counts. The V call is TRBV5-1, the J call TRBJ2-3; TRBD1 aligns across 8 bases. In germline, CDR1 is SGHRS, CDR2 YFSETQ. Germline trimming cut 4 bases from V and 4 bases from J; bases unmatched to any gene: 5. CDR3 size: 14 residues. The CDR3 DNA sequence: TGCGCCAGCAGCGACAGACAGGGGTCAGATACGCAGTATTTT. Translated: CASSDRQGSDTQYF.

The chain recombines TRBV10-3 with TRBJ1-1; D is unclear. V gave up 4 bases and J gave up 1 base, with 13 bases separating them. The CDR3 has 15 residues. CDR1 and CDR2 (germline): ENHRY, SYGVKD. This CDR3 is CAISAINSPNTEAFF. The CDR3 bases are TGTGCCATCAGTGCAATTAACTCTCCGAACACTGAAGCTTTCTTT.